The 24 T cell receptor beta chains listed next were all sequenced from one sample in a study of beta chain features in type 1 diabetes. Since all of the isolated RNA was reverse transcribed, expressed TCRB transcripts were what got sequenced. The method was immunoSEQ multiplex PCR; TCRdb's version includes in-frame clones alone and lacks a portion of them. The sample has 220,000 or so clones, roughly 70% seen once. Sequences were obtained from naive CD4+ T cells from blood. The receptors originated from a man aged 30 to 45 in good health.

The chain is built from TRBV6-5 and TRBJ2-1; tentative D call: TRBD1 (6 bases). The CDR3 has 14 residues. From germline, CDR1 is MNHEY and CDR2 SVGAGI. Trimming pared 2 bases from V and 10 bases from J, leaving 15 bases between. The CDR3 region has the DNA TGTGCCAGCAGTTACCAGGGGACGGCAAGCGAGCAGTTCTTC. It specifies CASSYQGTASEQFF.

The rearrangement joins TRBV30 to TRBJ1-5; 12 bases agree with TRBD1. The CDR3 loop spans 15 amino acids. Germline assignment: CDR1 GTSNPN and CDR2 SVGIG (reference sequence). V dropped 1 base and J dropped 5; count of bases not matched to a gene: 3. The CDR3: CAWSAGTGGHQPQHF. The CDR3 DNA reads TGTGCCTGGAGTGCCGGGACAGGGGGCCATCAGCCCCAGCATTTT.

The V call is TRBV28, the J call TRBJ2-1; D remains ambiguous. Germline lookup yields CDR1 MDHEN and CDR2 SYDVKM. The length of the CDR3 is 16 residues. Trimming took 5 bases from V and 0 from J, leaving 14 bases between them. CDR3 coding DNA: TGTGCCAGCAGTGGATCGAGCGCGAGCTCCTACAATGAGCAGTTCTTC. The encoded protein is CASSGSSASSYNEQFF.

The chain carries TRBV2 and TRBJ2-3; a possible D gene is TRBD1 (5 bases). The germline V gene has CDR1 SNHLY and CDR2 FYNNEI. The CDR3 covers 13 residues. Trimming left V 8 bases short and J 5 bases short, with 14 bases between. CDR3 nucleotide sequence: TGTGCCAGCGGGGCGGACGCAGGAGATACGCAGTATTTT. Protein: CASGADAGDTQYF.

V gene TRBV30 combines with J gene TRBJ2-7; 10 bases align to TRBD2. The V segment lost 1 base and the J segment 7 bases; nucleotides outside the gene matches: 10. The CDR3 has 15 residues. Germline V CDR1 and CDR2: GTSNPN, SVGIG (reference sequence). CDR3 sequence (DNA): TGTGCCTGGAGTGACCTAGCGGGAGCCTCGGGGGAGCAGTACTTC. This translates into CAWSDLAGASGEQYF.

The chain couples TRBV7-2 to TRBJ2-3; D unresolved. In germline, CDR1 is SGHTA, CDR2 FQGNSA. The CDR3 covers 15 residues. Deletions cut 1 base from V and 8 bases from J, with 16 bases between. CDR3 in DNA: TGTGCCAGCAGCTTAGTCCCTGGCCCCTCGGGTACGCAGTATTTT. It is translated as CASSLVPGPSGTQYF.

Only one count was recorded for this clone. The chain combines TRBV30 with TRBJ2-4, with a possible D match to TRBD1 (5 bases). Per germline, CDR1 GTSNPN and CDR2 SVGIG (reference sequence). This CDR3 contains 16 residues. Between the trimmed V and J ends, which lost 0 bases and 1 base, there was a span of 13 bases. The CDR3 region is CAWSVWRPGAKNIQYF. The CDR3 coding sequence is TGTGCCTGGAGTGTATGGCGTCCAGGGGCCAAAAACATTCAGTACTTC.

The J gene is TRBJ2-1, the V gene TRBV30; D gene unclear. V lost 8 bases to trimming and J lost 2 bases, with 19 bases between them. The length of the CDR3 is 15 residues. CDR1 GTSNPN and CDR2 SVGIG come from the germline V gene (reference sequence). Written as DNA, the CDR3 is TGTGCCCTGGAGTATGATACGGGCCCCTACAATGAGCAGTTCTTC. Translation: CALEYDTGPYNEQFF.

This chain links TRBV30 with TRBJ2-5; D unresolved. This CDR3 is built from 13 residues. Germline V gene lookup returns CDR1 GTSNPN and CDR2 SVGIG (reference sequence). Trimming removed 2 bases from V and 7 bases from J, with 14 bases in between. CDR3 region: CAWSLKGQTTQYF. The CDR3 DNA reads TGTGCCTGGAGTTTGAAGGGCCAGACGACCCAGTACTTC.

The V and J genes are TRBV2 and TRBJ2-7; tentatively, D is TRBD2 (5 bases). The germline V gene has CDR1 SNHLY and CDR2 FYNNEI. V was cut by 8 bases and J by 2 bases, with 13 bases left in between. This CDR3 is 13 amino acids long. The CDR3 DNA follows: TGTGCCAGCTCCCTCGACGGGGCCTACGAGCAGTACTTC. Translation: CASSLDGAYEQYF.

This clone was seen more than once but under ten times. Other DNA sequences in this sample translate to the same CDR3. The V gene is TRBV29-1, the J gene TRBJ2-7; TRBD1 might be the D (5 bases). V was cut by 4 bases and J by 6 bases, with 10 bases left in between. The CDR3 sequence is 11 residues long. Germline V CDR1 and CDR2: SQVTM, ANQGSEA. The CDR3 DNA reads TGCAGCGTTGCCAGGGCAGGCGAGCAGTACTTC. Encoded protein: CSVARAGEQYF.

With regard to this clone: This CDR3 is also generated by other DNA sequences in the sample. This chain links TRBV28 with TRBJ2-7; 7 nucleotides align to TRBD1. V dropped 4 bases and J dropped 6; count of bases not matched to a gene: 6. CDR1 is MDHEN, CDR2 SYDVKM, per germline. The CDR3 runs 13 residues. The CDR3 sequence: CASSWTGAGEQYF. Here the CDR3 DNA reads TGTGCCAGCAGTTGGACAGGTGCGGGCGAGCAGTACTTC. Together with reference TRBV28 and TRBJ2-7, the CDR3 gives the full variable domain: DVKVTQSSRYLVKRTGEKVFLECVQDMDHENMFWYRQDPGLGLRLIYFSYDVKMKEKGDIPEGYSVSREKKERFSLILESASTNQTSMYLCASSWTGAGEQYFGPGTRLTVT.

V gene TRBV9 combines with J gene TRBJ2-3; D is unresolved. This CDR3 region has 17 residues. Per germline, CDR1 SGDLS and CDR2 YYNGEE. V was shortened by 0 bases and J by 1 base, with 15 bases between the two germline ends. CDR3 coding DNA: TGTGCCAGCAGCGTAGGTAGTTTTACCACCCGCACAGATACGCAGTATTTT. Its translation is CASSVGSFTTRTDTQYF.

The chain is built from TRBV6-5 and TRBJ2-7, with TRBD2 as a possible D gene (6 bases). V lost 7 bases and J 10 bases, leaving 14 bases between the germline ends. Germline V gene data show CDR1 as MNHEY and CDR2 as SVGAGI. The CDR3 loop spans 11 amino acids. This CDR3 is CASTHGGTQYF. The CDR3 coding sequence is TGTGCCAGCACTCACGGGGGTACCCAGTACTTC.

The gene calls are TRBV30 and TRBJ2-5, with 9 bases lining up with TRBD2. Germline V gene data show CDR1 as GTSNPN and CDR2 as SVGIG (reference sequence). V lost 0 bases, J lost 5 bases, and 7 bases stayed unmatched. The CDR3 is 15 residues long. CDR3 DNA: TGTGCCTGGAGTGTAGCCGCGGGGGGGCCGGAGACCCAGTACTTC. This sequence encodes CAWSVAAGGPETQYF.

This rearrangement joins TRBV19 to TRBJ2-3, with unresolved D. The germline gives CDR1 LNHDA, CDR2 SQIVND (reference sequence). V lost 6 bases and J lost 5, with 6 bases in between. The CDR3 contains 11 residues. The CDR3 coding sequence is TGTGCCAGTAGGTCGAGAGATACGCAGTATTTT. This codes for CASRSRDTQYF. The full variable domain, with the rest looked up from reference TRBV19 and TRBJ2-3, is DGGITQSPKYLFRKEGQNVTLSCEQNLNHDAMYWYRQDPGQGLRLIYYSQIVNDFQKGDIAEGYSVSREKKESFPLTVTSAQKNPTAFYLCASRSRDTQYFGPGTRLTVL.

In the case of this clone: The same CDR3 is also encoded by other DNA sequences in this sample. V gene TRBV30 combines with J gene TRBJ1-6; D may be TRBD1 (5 bases). The length of the CDR3 is 14 residues. The germline V gene has CDR1 GTSNPN and CDR2 SVGIG (reference sequence). V lost 3 bases and J lost 0, with 6 bases in between. This CDR3 reads CAWRGDSYNSPLHF. CDR3 sequence (DNA): TGTGCCTGGAGGGGGGACTCCTATAATTCACCCCTCCACTTT. The whole variable domain, remainder taken from reference TRBV30 and TRBJ1-6, is SQTIHQWPATLVQPVGSPLSLECTVEGTSNPNLYWYRQAAGRGLQLLFYSVGIGQISSEVPQNLSASRPQDRQFILSSKKLLLSDSGFYLCAWRGDSYNSPLHFGNGTRLTVT.

The chain employs TRBV7-9 and TRBJ2-1, with no clear D. The CDR3 consists of 11 residues. Trimming took 5 bases from V and 7 from J, leaving 6 bases between them. Germline V gives CDR1 SEHNR, CDR2 FQNEAQ (reference sequence). CDR3 nucleotide sequence: TGTGCCAGCAGCCCGGAGAATGAGCAGTTCTTC. This translates into CASSPENEQFF.

This clone was counted only a few times. The chain combines TRBV4-3 with TRBJ2-5, with D possibly TRBD2 on 6 matching bases. CDR1 LGHNA and CDR2 YSLEER come from the germline V gene. With 3 bases removed from V and 5 bases from J, the gap between germline ends came to 10 bases. The CDR3 has 13 residues. The CDR3 loop is CASSHIGGETQYF. The CDR3 DNA follows: TGCGCCAGCAGCCATATCGGGGGTGAGACCCAGTACTTC.

The chain uses TRBV7-9 and TRBJ2-7, with D maybe TRBD2 (5 bases). There are 12 residues in the CDR3. Trimming left V 5 bases short and J 8 bases short, with 13 bases between. Germline V lookup: CDR1 SEHNR, CDR2 FQNEAQ (reference sequence). CDR3 protein: CASSPDSVQQYF. CDR3 in DNA: TGTGCCAGCAGCCCGGACTCGGTACAGCAGTACTTC.

This chain uses TRBV7-2 with TRBJ2-1; D uncertain. The CDR3 is made up of 14 amino acids. Trimming removed 8 bases from V and 0 bases from J, with 11 bases in between. Germline V gene lookup returns CDR1 SGHTA and CDR2 FQGNSA. The CDR3 region has the DNA TGTGCCAGCCTACCCGGACCCTCCTACAATGAGCAGTTCTTC. Translating gives CASLPGPSYNEQFF. Looking up the rest from reference TRBV7-2 and TRBJ2-1 gives the full variable domain: GAGVSQSPSNKVTEKGKDVELRCDPISGHTALYWYRQSLGQGLEFLIYFQGNSAPDKSGLPSDRFSAERTGGSVSTLTIQRTQQEDSAVYLCASLPGPSYNEQFFGPGTRLTVL.

The CDR3: CASSPKTGNDYGYTF. The CDR3 DNA sequence: TGTGCCAGCTCACCTAAGACAGGGAACGACTATGGCTACACCTTC. The chain recombines TRBV18 with TRBJ1-2, with 7 nucleotides matching TRBD1. Germline loops: CDR1 KGHSH, CDR2 LQKENI. The CDR3 runs to 15 residues. V gave up 3 bases and J gave up 3 bases; unmatched junction bases: 7.

A few counts support this clone. The chain uses TRBV9 and TRBJ2-7, with TRBD2 as a possible D gene (6 bases). This CDR3 is 14 amino acids long. Germline loops: CDR1 SGDLS, CDR2 YYNGEE. The V end lost 0 bases, the J end lost 9 bases, and 16 bases lay between the germline ends. Here the CDR3 DNA reads TGTGCCAGCAGCGTAGAGGACTACCCCTCGACGCAGTACTTC. It yields the protein CASSVEDYPSTQYF.

The chain uses TRBV2 and TRBJ2-3; 8 positions match TRBD1. The CDR3 has 15 residues. CDR1 SNHLY and CDR2 FYNNEI come from the germline V gene. V trimming: 6 bases; J trimming: 1 base; junction bases outside the gene matches: 6. The DNA of the CDR3 is TGTGCCAGCAGGGATGGACAGGGCCGCACAGATACGCAGTATTTT. This translates into CASRDGQGRTDTQYF.